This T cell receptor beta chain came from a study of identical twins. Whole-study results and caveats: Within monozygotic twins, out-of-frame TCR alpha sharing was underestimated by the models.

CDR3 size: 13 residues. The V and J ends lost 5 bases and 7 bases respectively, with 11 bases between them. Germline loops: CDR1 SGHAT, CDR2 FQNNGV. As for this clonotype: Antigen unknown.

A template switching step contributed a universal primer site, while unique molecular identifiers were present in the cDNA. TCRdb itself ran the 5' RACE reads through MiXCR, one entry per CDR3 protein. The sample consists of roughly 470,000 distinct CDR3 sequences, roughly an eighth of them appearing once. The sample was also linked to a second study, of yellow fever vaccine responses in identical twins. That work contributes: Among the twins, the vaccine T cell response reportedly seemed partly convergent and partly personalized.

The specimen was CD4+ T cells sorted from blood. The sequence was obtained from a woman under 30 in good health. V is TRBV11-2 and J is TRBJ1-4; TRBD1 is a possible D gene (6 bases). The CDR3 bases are TGTGCCAGCAGCCCGGGACAACTTGAAAAACTGTTTTTT. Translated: CASSPGQLEKLFF.